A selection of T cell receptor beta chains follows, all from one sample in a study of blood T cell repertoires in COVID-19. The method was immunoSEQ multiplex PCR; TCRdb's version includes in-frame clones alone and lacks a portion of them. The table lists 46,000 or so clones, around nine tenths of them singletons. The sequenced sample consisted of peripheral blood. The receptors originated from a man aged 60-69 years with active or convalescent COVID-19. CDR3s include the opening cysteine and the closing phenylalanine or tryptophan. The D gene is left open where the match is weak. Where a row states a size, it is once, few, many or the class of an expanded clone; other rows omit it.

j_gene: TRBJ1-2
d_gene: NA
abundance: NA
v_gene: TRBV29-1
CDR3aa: CSVEGASGYTF
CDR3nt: TGCAGCGTTGAAGGGGCGAGTGGCTACACCTTC

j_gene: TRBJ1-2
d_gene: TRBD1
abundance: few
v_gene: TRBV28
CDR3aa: CASSLTGDGYTF
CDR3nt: TGTGCCAGCAGTCTGACAGGGGATGGCTACACCTTC

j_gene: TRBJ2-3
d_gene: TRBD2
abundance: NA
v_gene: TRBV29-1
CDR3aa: CSAETSGGALDTQYF
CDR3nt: TGCAGCGCCGAGACTAGCGGGGGGGCGTTAGATACGCAGTATTTT

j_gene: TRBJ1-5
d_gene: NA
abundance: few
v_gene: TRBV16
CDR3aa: CASSPNRANQPQHF
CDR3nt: TGTGCCAGCAGCCCTAACAGGGCCAATCAGCCCCAGCATTTT

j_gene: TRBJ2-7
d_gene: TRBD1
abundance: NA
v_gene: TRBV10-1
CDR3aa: CASTLSQGTDEQYF
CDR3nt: TGCGCCAGCACTCTATCACAGGGGACGGACGAGCAGTACTTC

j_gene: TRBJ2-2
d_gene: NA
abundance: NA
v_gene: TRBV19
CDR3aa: CASTPSDRHVLTGELFF
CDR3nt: TGTGCCAGTACTCCATCCGACAGACACGTTCTCACCGGGGAGCTGTTTTTT

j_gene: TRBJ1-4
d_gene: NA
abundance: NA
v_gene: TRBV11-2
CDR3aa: CASSLGLGHLYPTNEKLFF
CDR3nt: TGTGCCAGCAGCTTAGGCTTGGGACACCTTTACCCAACTAATGAAAAACTGTTTTTT

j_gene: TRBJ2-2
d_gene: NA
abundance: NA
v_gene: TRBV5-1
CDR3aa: CASSANVANTGELFF
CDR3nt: TGCGCCAGCAGTGCGAACGTAGCGAACACCGGGGAGCTGTTTTTT

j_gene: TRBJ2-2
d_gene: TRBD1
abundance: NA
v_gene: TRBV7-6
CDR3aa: CASSPQGAGGELFF
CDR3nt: TGTGCCAGCAGCCCTCAGGGGGCAGGCGGGGAGCTGTTTTTT

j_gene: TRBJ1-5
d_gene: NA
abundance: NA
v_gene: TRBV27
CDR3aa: CASSPWAGNQPQHF
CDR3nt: TGTGCCAGCAGTCCCTGGGCAGGCAATCAGCCCCAGCATTTT

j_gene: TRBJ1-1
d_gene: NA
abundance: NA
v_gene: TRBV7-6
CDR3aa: CASSLATGANTEAFF
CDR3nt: TGTGCCAGCAGCTTAGCAACGGGTGCGAACACTGAAGCTTTCTTT

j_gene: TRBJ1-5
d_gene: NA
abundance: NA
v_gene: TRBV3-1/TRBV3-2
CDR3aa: CASSLGHSNQPQHF
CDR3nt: TGTGCCAGCAGCCTTGGACATAGCAATCAGCCCCAGCATTTT

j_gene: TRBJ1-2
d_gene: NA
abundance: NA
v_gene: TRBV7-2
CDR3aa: CASSLGQLWDGYTF
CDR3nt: TGTGCCAGCAGCTTAGGACAGCTTTGGGATGGCTACACCTTC

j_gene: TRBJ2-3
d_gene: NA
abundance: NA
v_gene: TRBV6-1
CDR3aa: CASSEAGGAADTQYF
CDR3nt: TGTGCCAGCAGTGAAGCGGGTGGGGCCGCAGATACGCAGTATTTT

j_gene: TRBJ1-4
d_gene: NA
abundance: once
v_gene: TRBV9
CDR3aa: CASSVATGEGEKLFF
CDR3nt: TGTGCCAGCAGCGTAGCTACGGGGGAGGGAGAAAAACTGTTTTTT

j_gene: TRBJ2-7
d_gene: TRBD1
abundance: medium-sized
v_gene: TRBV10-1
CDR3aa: CASDWDRGKNEQYF
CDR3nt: TGCGCCAGCGACTGGGACAGGGGAAAGAACGAGCAGTACTTC

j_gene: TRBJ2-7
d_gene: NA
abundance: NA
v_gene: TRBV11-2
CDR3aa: CASSFWGDPNQIYEQYF
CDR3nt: TGTGCCAGCAGCTTTTGGGGGGACCCCAATCAGATCTACGAGCAGTACTTC

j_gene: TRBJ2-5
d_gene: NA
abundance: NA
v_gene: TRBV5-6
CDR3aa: CASSSYETQYF
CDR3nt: TGTGCCAGCAGCTCCTATGAGACCCAGTACTTC

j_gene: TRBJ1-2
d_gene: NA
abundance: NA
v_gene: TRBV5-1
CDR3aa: CASSLASGDGYTF
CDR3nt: TGCGCCAGCAGCTTGGCGTCAGGGGATGGCTACACCTTC

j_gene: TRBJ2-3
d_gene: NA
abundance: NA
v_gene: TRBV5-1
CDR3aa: CASSLGSRHFTDTQYF
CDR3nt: TGCGCCAGCAGCTTAGGGAGCAGACACTTCACAGATACGCAGTATTTT

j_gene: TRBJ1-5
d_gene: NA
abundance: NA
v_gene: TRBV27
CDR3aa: CASSPLQENQPQHF
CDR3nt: TGTGCCAGCAGCCCCCTACAGGAGAATCAGCCCCAGCATTTT

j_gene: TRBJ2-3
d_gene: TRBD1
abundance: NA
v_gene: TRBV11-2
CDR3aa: CASRQGIDTDTQYF
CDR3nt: TGTGCCAGCAGACAGGGGATTGACACAGATACGCAGTATTTT

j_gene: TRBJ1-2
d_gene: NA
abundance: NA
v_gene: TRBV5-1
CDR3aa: CASSFTGPYGYTF
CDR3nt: TGCGCCAGCAGCTTCACAGGGCCTTATGGCTACACCTTC

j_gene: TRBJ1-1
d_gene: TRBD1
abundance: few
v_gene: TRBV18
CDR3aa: CASSPDRAGNTEAFF
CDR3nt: TGTGCCAGCTCACCCGACAGGGCCGGGAACACTGAAGCTTTCTTT

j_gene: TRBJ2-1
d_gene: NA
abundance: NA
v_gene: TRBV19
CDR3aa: CATSEPRGQYNEQFF
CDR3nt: TGTGCCACCAGCGAACCAAGGGGACAATACAATGAGCAGTTCTTC

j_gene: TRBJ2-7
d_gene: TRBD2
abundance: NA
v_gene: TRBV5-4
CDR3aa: CASNPSGSAYEQYF
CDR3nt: TGTGCCAGCAACCCAAGCGGGAGTGCCTACGAGCAGTACTTC

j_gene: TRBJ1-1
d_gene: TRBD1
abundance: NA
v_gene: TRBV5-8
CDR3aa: CASSFNRGTEAFF
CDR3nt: TGTGCCAGCAGCTTTAACAGGGGGACTGAAGCTTTCTTT

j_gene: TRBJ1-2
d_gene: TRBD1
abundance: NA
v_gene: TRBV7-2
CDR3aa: CASSPGQGPGYTF
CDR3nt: TGTGCCAGCAGCCCGGGACAGGGGCCGGGCTACACCTTC

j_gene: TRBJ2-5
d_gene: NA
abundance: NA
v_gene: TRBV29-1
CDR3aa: CSGRIGETQYF
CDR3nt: TGCAGCGGTAGGATCGGGGAGACCCAGTACTTC

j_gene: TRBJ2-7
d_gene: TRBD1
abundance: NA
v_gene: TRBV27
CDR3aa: CASRQRDRGSYEQYF
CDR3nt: TGTGCCAGCAGACAACGGGACAGGGGCTCCTACGAGCAGTACTTC

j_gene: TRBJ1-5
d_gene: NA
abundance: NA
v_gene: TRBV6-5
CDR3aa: CASSLWAGANQPQHF
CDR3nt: TGTGCCAGCTCGTTATGGGCAGGGGCAAATCAGCCCCAGCATTTT

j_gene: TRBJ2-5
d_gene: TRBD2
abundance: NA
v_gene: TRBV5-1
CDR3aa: CASSLRASGGAETQYF
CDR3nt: TGCGCCAGCAGCTTGAGGGCTAGCGGGGGGGCAGAGACCCAGTACTTC

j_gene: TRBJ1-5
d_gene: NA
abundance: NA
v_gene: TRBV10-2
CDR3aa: CASTPREGSQPQHF
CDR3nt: TGCGCCAGCACCCCCAGGGAGGGAAGTCAGCCCCAGCATTTT

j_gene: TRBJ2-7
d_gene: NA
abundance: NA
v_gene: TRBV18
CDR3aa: CASSLREISYEQYF
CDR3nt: TGTGCCAGCTCACTCCGGGAGATCTCCTACGAGCAGTACTTC

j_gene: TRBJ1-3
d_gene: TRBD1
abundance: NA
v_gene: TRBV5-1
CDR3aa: CASSPATGQVGNTIYF
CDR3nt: TGCGCCAGCAGCCCAGCGACGGGACAGGTTGGAAACACCATATATTTT

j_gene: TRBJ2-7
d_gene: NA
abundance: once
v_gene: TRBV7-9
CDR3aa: CASSLSSGAGLYF
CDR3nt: TGTGCCAGCAGCTTATCATCAGGGGCCGGTTTGTACTTC

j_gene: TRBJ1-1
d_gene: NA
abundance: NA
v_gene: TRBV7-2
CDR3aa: CASSLIAGDNTEAFF
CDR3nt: TGTGCCAGCAGCTTAATAGCAGGGGATAACACTGAAGCTTTCTTT

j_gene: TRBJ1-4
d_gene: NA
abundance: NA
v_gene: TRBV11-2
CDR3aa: CASSFPTLWAYNEKLFF
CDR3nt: TGTGCCAGCAGCTTTCCAACGCTTTGGGCCTATAATGAAAAACTGTTTTTT

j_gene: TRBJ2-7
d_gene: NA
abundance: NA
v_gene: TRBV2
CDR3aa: CAREGTASSYEQYF
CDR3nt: TGTGCCAGGGAGGGGACAGCAAGCTCCTACGAGCAGTACTTC

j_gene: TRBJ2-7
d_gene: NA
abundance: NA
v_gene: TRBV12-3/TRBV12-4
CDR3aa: CASSLQVSYEQYF
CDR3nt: TGTGCCAGCAGTTTACAGGTCTCCTACGAGCAGTACTTC

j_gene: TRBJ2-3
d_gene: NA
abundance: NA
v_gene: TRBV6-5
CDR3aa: CASNQGLLTDTQYF
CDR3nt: TGTGCCAGCAATCAAGGACTACTCACAGATACGCAGTATTTT

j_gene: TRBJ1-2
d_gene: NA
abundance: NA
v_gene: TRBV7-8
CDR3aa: CASSLFQNYGYTF
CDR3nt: TGTGCCAGCAGCTTATTCCAGAACTATGGCTACACCTTC

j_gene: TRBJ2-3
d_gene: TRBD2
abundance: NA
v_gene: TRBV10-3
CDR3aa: CAISASGVSTDTQYF
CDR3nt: TGTGCCATCAGTGCTAGCGGGGTTAGCACAGATACGCAGTATTTT

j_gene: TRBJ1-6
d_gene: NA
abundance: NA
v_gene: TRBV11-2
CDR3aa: CASMGAWNSPLHF
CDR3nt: TGTGCCAGTATGGGGGCTTGGAATTCACCCCTCCACTTT

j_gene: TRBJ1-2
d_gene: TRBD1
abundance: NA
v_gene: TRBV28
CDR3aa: CASSLAPTGDYGYTF
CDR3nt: TGTGCCAGCAGTTTAGCACCGACAGGGGATTATGGCTACACCTTC

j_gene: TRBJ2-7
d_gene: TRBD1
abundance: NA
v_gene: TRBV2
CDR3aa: CASSEVGWGQGTYEQYF
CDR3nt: TGTGCCAGCAGTGAGGTCGGTTGGGGACAGGGAACCTACGAGCAGTACTTC

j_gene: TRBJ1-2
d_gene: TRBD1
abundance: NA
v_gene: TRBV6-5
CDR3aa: CASSYSWDRGVGYTF
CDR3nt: TGTGCCAGCAGTTACTCTTGGGACAGGGGAGTTGGCTACACCTTC

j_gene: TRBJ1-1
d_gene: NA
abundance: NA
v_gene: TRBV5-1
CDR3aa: CASSMAPGQPNTEAFF
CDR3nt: TGCGCCAGCAGCATGGCACCGGGACAACCAAACACTGAAGCTTTCTTT

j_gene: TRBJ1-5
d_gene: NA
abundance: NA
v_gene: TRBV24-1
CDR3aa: CATSDSSGGGNQPQHF
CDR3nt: TGTGCCACCAGTGATTCGTCGGGGGGGGGCAATCAGCCCCAGCATTTT

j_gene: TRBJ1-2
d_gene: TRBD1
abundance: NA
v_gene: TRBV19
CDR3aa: CASSPKDRGYGYTF
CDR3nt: TGTGCCAGTAGTCCCAAGGACAGGGGCTATGGCTACACCTTC

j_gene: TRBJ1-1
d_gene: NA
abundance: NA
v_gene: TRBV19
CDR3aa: CASSIRGYTEAFF
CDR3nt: TGTGCCAGTAGTATACGCGGGTACACTGAAGCTTTCTTT

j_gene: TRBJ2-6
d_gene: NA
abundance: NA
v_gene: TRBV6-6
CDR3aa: CASSPWGLSASGANVLTF
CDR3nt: TGTGCCAGCAGTCCCTGGGGGCTATCTGCCTCTGGGGCCAACGTCCTGACTTTC

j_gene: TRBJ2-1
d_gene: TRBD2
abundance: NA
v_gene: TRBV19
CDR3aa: CASSIDRGGHNEQFF
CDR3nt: TGTGCCAGTAGTATAGATCGGGGGGGTCACAATGAGCAGTTCTTC

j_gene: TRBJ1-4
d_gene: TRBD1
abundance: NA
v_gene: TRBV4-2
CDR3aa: CASSPQRGGSTNEKLFF
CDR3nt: TGTGCCAGCAGCCCCCAAAGAGGGGGCTCAACTAATGAAAAACTGTTTTTT

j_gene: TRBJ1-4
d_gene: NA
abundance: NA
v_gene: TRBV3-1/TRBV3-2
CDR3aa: CASSQDWGATNEKLFF
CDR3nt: TGTGCCAGCAGCCAAGATTGGGGGGCAACTAATGAAAAACTGTTTTTT

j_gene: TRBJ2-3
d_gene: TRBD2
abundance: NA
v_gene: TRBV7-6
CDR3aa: CASSQRASGPRRGDTQYF
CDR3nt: TGTGCCAGCAGCCAAAGAGCTAGCGGGCCGAGGAGAGGTGATACGCAGTATTTT

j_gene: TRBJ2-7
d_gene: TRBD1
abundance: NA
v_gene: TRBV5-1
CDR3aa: CASSPIGTESYEQYF
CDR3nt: TGCGCCAGCAGCCCAATAGGGACAGAGAGCTACGAGCAGTACTTC

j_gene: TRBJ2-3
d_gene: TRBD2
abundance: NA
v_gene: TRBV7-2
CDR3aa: CASSLVGTSGGEDTQYF
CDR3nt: TGTGCCAGCAGCTTAGTGGGGACTAGCGGGGGGGAAGATACGCAGTATTTT

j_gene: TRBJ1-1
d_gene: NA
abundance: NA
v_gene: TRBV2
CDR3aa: CASSPQTMNTEAFF
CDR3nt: TGTGCCAGCAGTCCTCAAACAATGAACACTGAAGCTTTCTTT